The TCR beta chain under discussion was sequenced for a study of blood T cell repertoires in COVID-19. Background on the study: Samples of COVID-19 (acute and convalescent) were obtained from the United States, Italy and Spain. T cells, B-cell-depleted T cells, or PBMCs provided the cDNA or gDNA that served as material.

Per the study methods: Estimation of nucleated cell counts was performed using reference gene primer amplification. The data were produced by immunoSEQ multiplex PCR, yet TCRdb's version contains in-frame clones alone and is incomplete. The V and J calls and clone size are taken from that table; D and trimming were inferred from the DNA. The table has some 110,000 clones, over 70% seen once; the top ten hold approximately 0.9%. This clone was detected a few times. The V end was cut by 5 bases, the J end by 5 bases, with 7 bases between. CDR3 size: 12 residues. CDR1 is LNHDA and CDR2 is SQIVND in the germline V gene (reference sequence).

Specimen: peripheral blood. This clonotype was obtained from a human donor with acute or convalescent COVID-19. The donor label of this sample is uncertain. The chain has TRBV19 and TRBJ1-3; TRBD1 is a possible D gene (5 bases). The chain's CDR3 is CASSDRRNTIYF. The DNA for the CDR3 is TGTGCCAGTAGTGACAGAAGAAACACCATATATTTT.